The next 5 T cell receptor beta chains were all read from a single sample in a study of blood T cell repertoires in COVID-19. Assay: immunoSEQ multiplex PCR; the TCRdb copy retains only in-frame clones and omits some. The sample contains 250,000 or so clones, 85% to 90% of which appear only once. The source material was PBMCs or T cells enriched from blood (not recorded which). These receptors all stem from a man aged 35-49 years who had recovered from COVID-19.

This chain links TRBV2 with TRBJ2-5, with TRBD1 matching over 8 bases. Germline lookup yields CDR1 SNHLY and CDR2 FYNNEI. The length of the CDR3 is 16 residues. V lost 5 bases, J lost 5 bases, and 13 bases stayed unmatched. Here the CDR3 reads CASSKLRQGKSETQYF. Here the CDR3 DNA reads TGTGCCAGCAGTAAATTACGACAGGGGAAAAGTGAGACCCAGTACTTC.

This clone was detected a few times. The genes are TRBV7-9 and TRBJ1-5; D call uncertain. The CDR3 is 16 amino acids. CDR1 is SEHNR, CDR2 FQNEAQ, per germline (reference sequence). V shed 5 bases and J shed 3 bases, with 17 bases lying between them. CDR3 sequence: CASSSTPLRYNQPQHF. In nucleotides, the CDR3 is TGTGCCAGCAGCAGTACACCTCTCAGGTACAATCAGCCCCAGCATTTT.

This clone occurred a few times. V usage is TRBV19 and J usage is TRBJ1-5; the match to TRBD1 covers 9 bases. The trim removed 6 bases at V and 3 bases at J, leaving 6 bases unmatched. The CDR3 length is 15 residues. Germline V CDR1 and CDR2: LNHDA, SQIVND (reference sequence). The CDR3 bases are TGTGCCAGTAGGGCCGGGACAGGGCACAATCAGCCCCAGCATTTT. This sequence encodes CASRAGTGHNQPQHF. The variable domain in full, completed from reference TRBV19 and TRBJ1-5, reads DGGITQSPKYLFRKEGQNVTLSCEQNLNHDAMYWYRQDPGQGLRLIYYSQIVNDFQKGDIAEGYSVSREKKESFPLTVTSAQKNPTAFYLCASRAGTGHNQPQHFGDGTRLSIL.

The chain employs TRBV5-4 and TRBJ2-1, with D possibly being TRBD2 (5 bases). This CDR3 region has 16 residues. V lost 4 bases to trimming and J lost 6 bases, with 20 bases between them. The V gene's germline CDR1 is SGHNT and CDR2 YYREEE (reference sequence). CDR3 sequence reads: CASSPREGLLGNEQFF. CDR3 coding DNA: TGTGCCAGCAGCCCCCGTGAGGGTCTCTTGGGCAATGAGCAGTTCTTC.

This chain uses TRBV5-1 with TRBJ2-7; D is unresolved. The V gene lost 1 base and the J gene lost 3 bases, with 5 bases spanning the gap. CDR3 length: 12 amino acids. Germline assignment: CDR1 SGHRS and CDR2 YFSETQ. Here the CDR3 reads CASSLFGYEQYF. The DNA of the CDR3 is TGCGCCAGCAGCTTGTTCGGCTACGAGCAGTACTTC.